The present entry profiles one T cell receptor beta chain with its context. The data derive from a study of blood T cell repertoires in COVID-19. TCRdb's copy holds only in-frame clones and misses some; the assay was immunoSEQ multiplex PCR. Of tens of thousands of clones listed, about 85% are singletons. Source material: peripheral blood. The clonotype originates from a man in his fifties or sixties with acute or convalescent COVID-19.

The CDR3 is CASSEWGAGVDTDTQYF. The CDR3 nucleotides are TGTGCCAGCAGTGAATGGGGAGCGGGGGTGGACACAGATACGCAGTATTTT. The chain links TRBV6-1 to TRBJ2-3, with 8 bases matching TRBD2. Germline V lookup: CDR1 MNHNS, CDR2 SASEGT. The ends lost 2 bases at V and 2 bases at J; junction bases unmatched: 9. The CDR3 consists of 17 residues.